The present T cell receptor beta chain was sequenced within a study of cytomegalovirus exposure and HLA in healthy donors. Notes on the study in general: HLA restriction was apparent for most CMV-associated TCR beta chains in a later analysis. The investigators catalogued 160 or so TCR beta chains as cytomegalovirus-associated. The classifier reportedly diagnosed cytomegalovirus status with high specificity and sensitivity. Despite most TCR sequences being rare, some public TCRs occurred in many donors.

Concerning this clone: Its antigen is not identified.

Primers for the PCR totalled 60 Vbeta and 13 Jbeta. The table came from immunoSEQ multiplex PCR; TCRdb's copy has only in-frame clones and leaves some out. Of some 140,000 clones in the sample, 70% to 80% were seen once. This CDR3 has 14 amino acids. The V end was cut by 1 base, the J end by 9 bases, with 13 bases between. Per germline, CDR1 SGHTA and CDR2 FQGNSA. The sequence was obtained from a woman aged 40 to 50 in good health and CMV-seronegative. The source material was PBMCs. This rearrangement joins TRBV7-2 to TRBJ2-1; D not certain. The CDR3 DNA sequence: TGTGCCAGCAGCTTAGAGGTGAGGTCGGGTGAGCAGTTCTTC. The encoded protein is CASSLEVRSGEQFF.